This T cell receptor (beta chain) came from a study of blood T cell repertoires in COVID-19. About the research overall: Sites in the United States, Italy and Spain provided acute and convalescent COVID-19 samples.

Profiled with immunoSEQ multiplex PCR; TCRdb holds only in-frame clones, not every one. This table has tens of thousands of clones, roughly four fifths appearing once. This CDR3 spans 14 amino acids. Looked up from germline, CDR1 is SGHRS and CDR2 is YFSETQ. The V gene lost 0 bases and the J gene lost 1 base, with 7 bases spanning the gap. V is TRBV5-1 and J is TRBJ1-1, with D unresolved. This TCR was recovered from a human donor in a cohort sampled during active COVID-19. Sequencing was performed on peripheral blood. The CDR3 sequence is CASSLANQNTEAFF. For the CDR3, the DNA is TGCGCCAGCAGCTTGGCCAATCAGAACACTGAAGCTTTCTTT. Full variable domain (rest looked up from reference TRBV5-1 and TRBJ1-1): KAGVTQTPRYLIKTRGQQVTLSCSPISGHRSVSWYQQTPGQGLQFLFEYFSETQRNKGNFPGRFSGRQFSNSRSEMNVSTLELGDSALYLCASSLANQNTEAFFGQGTRLTVV.